The rows below give T cell receptor beta chains drawn from one sample of a study of shared clonotypes between healthy human individuals. Libraries were prepared by immunoSEQ multiplex PCR; TCRdb keeps only in-frame clonotypes and omits some of them. The repertoire includes millions of clones, roughly 94% of them detected once, and 0.13% sits in the top ten. Sequencing was done on a sample of naive CD4+ T cells sorted from blood. These receptor sequences come from a man between 18 and 29 years old in good health. The CDR3 runs from the conserved cysteine through the conserved F or W. D genes are given only for firm matches. Clone size is stated in some rows and not others, as once, few, many or a class when expanded.

d_gene: NA
abundance: NA
j_gene: TRBJ1-6
v_gene: TRBV7-2
CDR3nt: TGTGCCAGCAGCTTATGGAAGGATAATTCACCCCTCCACTTT
CDR3aa: CASSLWKDNSPLHF

d_gene: NA
abundance: NA
j_gene: TRBJ1-2
v_gene: TRBV28
CDR3nt: TGTGCCAGCAGTTTAAGGGTAACCTATGGCTACACCTTC
CDR3aa: CASSLRVTYGYTF

d_gene: NA
abundance: NA
j_gene: TRBJ2-5
v_gene: TRBV10-1
CDR3nt: TGCGCCAGCAGTGCGGAGGAAGAGACCCAGTACTTC
CDR3aa: CASSAEEETQYF

d_gene: TRBD1
abundance: NA
j_gene: TRBJ2-2
v_gene: TRBV27
CDR3nt: TGTGCCAGCAGTTCGGGACAGGGGGACACCGGGGAGCTGTTTTTT
CDR3aa: CASSSGQGDTGELFF

d_gene: TRBD1
abundance: NA
j_gene: TRBJ1-2
v_gene: TRBV6-1
CDR3nt: TGTGCCAGCAGTGACTTTTCGGCAGGGGGACGAGGCTACACCTTC
CDR3aa: CASSDFSAGGRGYTF

d_gene: NA
abundance: NA
j_gene: TRBJ1-1
v_gene: TRBV30
CDR3nt: TGTGCCTGGAGTTACTGGGAGAACACTGAAGCTTTCTTT
CDR3aa: CAWSYWENTEAFF

d_gene: NA
abundance: NA
j_gene: TRBJ2-1
v_gene: TRBV27
CDR3nt: TGTGCCAGCAGGTTTAGCGGAAGCTCCTACAATGAGCAGTTCTTC
CDR3aa: CASRFSGSSYNEQFF

d_gene: TRBD2
abundance: once
j_gene: TRBJ2-3
v_gene: TRBV7-2
CDR3nt: TGTGCCAGCAGCCCCCGGCGGGGGACCACAGATACGCAGTATTTT
CDR3aa: CASSPRRGTTDTQYF

d_gene: TRBD1
abundance: many
j_gene: TRBJ1-1
v_gene: TRBV2
CDR3nt: TGTGCCAGCAGTGTCGCGACAGGGGCGGGGACTGAAGCTTTCTTT
CDR3aa: CASSVATGAGTEAFF

d_gene: TRBD1
abundance: NA
j_gene: TRBJ2-3
v_gene: TRBV18
CDR3nt: TGTGCCAGCTCCGGCGGGACAGGGGAGAGGGCAGATACGCAGTATTTT
CDR3aa: CASSGGTGERADTQYF

d_gene: NA
abundance: NA
j_gene: TRBJ1-2
v_gene: TRBV9
CDR3nt: TGTGCCAGCAGCGTATCAGAAAACTATGGCTACACCTTC
CDR3aa: CASSVSENYGYTF

d_gene: NA
abundance: few
j_gene: TRBJ2-3
v_gene: TRBV25-1
CDR3nt: TGTGCCAGCAGTGAATTTGGCACAGATACGCAGTATTTT
CDR3aa: CASSEFGTDTQYF

d_gene: NA
abundance: NA
j_gene: TRBJ2-3
v_gene: TRBV7-2
CDR3nt: TGTGCCAGCAGCTTCGGGGTTCCCACAGATACGCAGTATTTT
CDR3aa: CASSFGVPTDTQYF

d_gene: NA
abundance: once
j_gene: TRBJ2-3
v_gene: TRBV30
CDR3nt: TGTGCCTGGAGTGTATGGTTTATCCGGACGGGGCCAGATACGCAGTATTTT
CDR3aa: CAWSVWFIRTGPDTQYF

d_gene: NA
abundance: NA
j_gene: TRBJ1-3
v_gene: TRBV5-1
CDR3nt: TGCGCCAGCAGCTTGGATGGTGCTGGAAACACCATATATTTT
CDR3aa: CASSLDGAGNTIYF

d_gene: NA
abundance: NA
j_gene: TRBJ2-3
v_gene: TRBV10-1
CDR3nt: TGCGCCAGCAGTGAGTCGTCAGATACGCAGTATTTT
CDR3aa: CASSESSDTQYF

d_gene: NA
abundance: NA
j_gene: TRBJ1-1
v_gene: TRBV25-1
CDR3nt: TGTGCCAGCAGTGAATCGCGTCTTATGAACACTGAAGCTTTCTTT
CDR3aa: CASSESRLMNTEAFF

d_gene: NA
abundance: once
j_gene: TRBJ2-5
v_gene: TRBV18
CDR3nt: TGTGCCAGCTCACCTTCTCAAGAGACCCAGTACTTC
CDR3aa: CASSPSQETQYF

d_gene: NA
abundance: NA
j_gene: TRBJ1-5
v_gene: TRBV28
CDR3nt: TGTGCCAGCAGATCGGTGAGCAATCAGCCCCAGCATTTT
CDR3aa: CASRSVSNQPQHF

d_gene: NA
abundance: NA
j_gene: TRBJ2-1
v_gene: TRBV2
CDR3nt: TGTGCCAGCAGTGAGGGTAGCGGTGCTTATGAGCAGTTCTTC
CDR3aa: CASSEGSGAYEQFF

d_gene: TRBD1
abundance: NA
j_gene: TRBJ2-7
v_gene: TRBV6-5
CDR3nt: TGTGCCAGCACTCGGACAGGACCAGGGTACGAGCAGTACTTC
CDR3aa: CASTRTGPGYEQYF

d_gene: NA
abundance: NA
j_gene: TRBJ1-2
v_gene: TRBV30
CDR3nt: TGTGCATGGAGTCAACAGGGAGTGCTCTACACCTTC
CDR3aa: CAWSQQGVLYTF

d_gene: TRBD2
abundance: NA
j_gene: TRBJ2-7
v_gene: TRBV5-1
CDR3nt: TGCGCCAGCAGCTTGGAGCGGGGAAACTACGAGCAGTACTTC
CDR3aa: CASSLERGNYEQYF

d_gene: NA
abundance: NA
j_gene: TRBJ2-2
v_gene: TRBV5-1
CDR3nt: TGCGCCAGCAGCTTGGTAGGGGACCCGAACACCGGGGAGCTGTTTTTT
CDR3aa: CASSLVGDPNTGELFF

d_gene: NA
abundance: NA
j_gene: TRBJ2-6
v_gene: TRBV4-1
CDR3nt: TGCGCCAGCAGCCAAGGGATGTTGAGCTCTGGGGCCAACGTCCTGACTTTC
CDR3aa: CASSQGMLSSGANVLTF

d_gene: NA
abundance: NA
j_gene: TRBJ2-7
v_gene: TRBV6-5
CDR3nt: TGTGCCAGCAGCCCCGAGGGGGGCCCCTACGAGCAGTACTTC
CDR3aa: CASSPEGGPYEQYF

d_gene: TRBD1
abundance: once
j_gene: TRBJ1-2
v_gene: TRBV6-5
CDR3nt: TGTGCCAGCAGAACCCGACAGGGCGGGTATGGCTACACCTTC
CDR3aa: CASRTRQGGYGYTF

d_gene: NA
abundance: NA
j_gene: TRBJ2-2
v_gene: TRBV5-1
CDR3nt: TGCGCCAGCAGCCTCTTGGGGCCCAACACCGGGGAGCTGTTTTTT
CDR3aa: CASSLLGPNTGELFF

d_gene: TRBD2
abundance: NA
j_gene: TRBJ2-7
v_gene: TRBV6-5
CDR3nt: TGTGCCAGCGGCCAAACTAGCGGGGGTAGTTACGAGCAGTACTTC
CDR3aa: CASGQTSGGSYEQYF

d_gene: NA
abundance: once
j_gene: TRBJ2-7
v_gene: TRBV6-5
CDR3nt: TGTGCCAGCAGTACGCTGAGGGAGCAGTACTTC
CDR3aa: CASSTLREQYF

d_gene: TRBD1
abundance: NA
j_gene: TRBJ2-7
v_gene: TRBV27
CDR3nt: TGTGCCAGCACAGTTCGGGGGGACAGGGTGGCCGTCCACGAGCAGTACTTC
CDR3aa: CASTVRGDRVAVHEQYF

d_gene: TRBD1
abundance: NA
j_gene: TRBJ1-2
v_gene: TRBV5-1
CDR3nt: TGCGCCAGCAGCTTGGTGACAGGGGCTGGTGGCTACACCTTC
CDR3aa: CASSLVTGAGGYTF

d_gene: TRBD1
abundance: NA
j_gene: TRBJ2-2
v_gene: TRBV19
CDR3nt: TGTGCCAGTGAGGACAGGGGTGAGAACACCGGGGAGCTGTTTTTT
CDR3aa: CASEDRGENTGELFF

d_gene: NA
abundance: NA
j_gene: TRBJ1-5
v_gene: TRBV2
CDR3nt: TGTGCCAGCGGGGGGGGCAATTCGGCCCAGCATTTT
CDR3aa: CASGGGNSAQHF

d_gene: TRBD1
abundance: once
j_gene: TRBJ2-7
v_gene: TRBV2
CDR3nt: TGTGCCAGCAGTGACGATCGGCGTGGACAGGGGGCCGAGCAGTACTTC
CDR3aa: CASSDDRRGQGAEQYF

d_gene: NA
abundance: once
j_gene: TRBJ2-1
v_gene: TRBV11-2
CDR3nt: TGTGCCAGCAGGCAATATACAGGGAAACGGTCCTACAATGAGCAGTTCTTC
CDR3aa: CASRQYTGKRSYNEQFF

d_gene: NA
abundance: NA
j_gene: TRBJ2-4
v_gene: TRBV7-2
CDR3nt: TGTGCCAGCAGCAAGTTGCGGGACGGCGAAGCCAAAAACATTCAGTACTTC
CDR3aa: CASSKLRDGEAKNIQYF

d_gene: NA
abundance: NA
j_gene: TRBJ1-6
v_gene: TRBV28
CDR3nt: TGTGCCAGCAGTCCCCGACGACTGGATTCACCCCTCCACTTT
CDR3aa: CASSPRRLDSPLHF

d_gene: NA
abundance: NA
j_gene: TRBJ2-7
v_gene: TRBV9
CDR3nt: TGTGCCAGCAGCGCGAAGGGCATTCTGTACGAGCAGTACTTC
CDR3aa: CASSAKGILYEQYF

d_gene: NA
abundance: NA
j_gene: TRBJ1-3
v_gene: TRBV2
CDR3nt: TGTGCCAGCAGTGAACTCCCGGCTCCCTCTGGAAACACCATATATTTT
CDR3aa: CASSELPAPSGNTIYF

d_gene: NA
abundance: NA
j_gene: TRBJ1-2
v_gene: TRBV6-5
CDR3nt: TGTGCCAGCAGTAACTCGGCTCACTACACCTTC
CDR3aa: CASSNSAHYTF

d_gene: NA
abundance: NA
j_gene: TRBJ2-7
v_gene: TRBV6-1
CDR3nt: TGTGCCAGCAGTGCCCGTTTAGAGCAGTACTTC
CDR3aa: CASSARLEQYF

d_gene: NA
abundance: NA
j_gene: TRBJ2-5
v_gene: TRBV7-2
CDR3nt: TGTGCCAGCAGCTTAGCGGTGAAGTCCCAAGAGACCCAGTACTTC
CDR3aa: CASSLAVKSQETQYF

d_gene: NA
abundance: NA
j_gene: TRBJ1-2
v_gene: TRBV18
CDR3nt: TGTGCCAGCTCCGAACAGGGTAGATATGGCTACACCTTC
CDR3aa: CASSEQGRYGYTF

d_gene: TRBD2
abundance: once
j_gene: TRBJ2-5
v_gene: TRBV19
CDR3nt: TGTGCCAGTAGTGACACTAGCGGGAGTGAGACCCAGTACTTC
CDR3aa: CASSDTSGSETQYF

d_gene: NA
abundance: NA
j_gene: TRBJ1-2
v_gene: TRBV28
CDR3nt: TGTGCCAGCAGCTCAGCGGTTCCCTATGGCTACACCTTC
CDR3aa: CASSSAVPYGYTF

d_gene: NA
abundance: NA
j_gene: TRBJ1-1
v_gene: TRBV6-1
CDR3nt: TGTGCCAGCAGTTCGGGAATCATGAACACTGAAGCTTTCTTT
CDR3aa: CASSSGIMNTEAFF

d_gene: NA
abundance: NA
j_gene: TRBJ2-7
v_gene: TRBV7-2
CDR3nt: TGTGCCAGCAGCCAGTGGACGGATAACTACGAGCAGTACTTC
CDR3aa: CASSQWTDNYEQYF

d_gene: NA
abundance: once
j_gene: TRBJ2-1
v_gene: TRBV5-8
CDR3nt: TGTGCCAGCCCAGCCCGGCCGGCTAGCGCCTACAATGAGCAGTTCTTC
CDR3aa: CASPARPASAYNEQFF

d_gene: NA
abundance: NA
j_gene: TRBJ1-3
v_gene: TRBV4-1
CDR3nt: TGCGCCAGCAGCCAAGCCGGGGCCCTCTCTGGAAACACCATATATTTT
CDR3aa: CASSQAGALSGNTIYF

d_gene: NA
abundance: NA
j_gene: TRBJ1-6
v_gene: TRBV19
CDR3nt: TGTGCCAGTAAGGGGTCAGGAACGAGCTCCTATAATTCACCCCTCCACTTT
CDR3aa: CASKGSGTSSYNSPLHF

d_gene: TRBD2
abundance: NA
j_gene: TRBJ2-2
v_gene: TRBV11-2
CDR3nt: TGTGCCAGCAGATCCTTCGCGGGGGAATTCACCGGGGAGCTGTTTTTT
CDR3aa: CASRSFAGEFTGELFF

d_gene: TRBD1
abundance: once
j_gene: TRBJ2-1
v_gene: TRBV28
CDR3nt: TGTGCCAGCAGTGAGGGGGCATCCTACAATGAGCAGTTCTTC
CDR3aa: CASSEGASYNEQFF

d_gene: NA
abundance: NA
j_gene: TRBJ1-2
v_gene: TRBV10-2
CDR3nt: TGCGCCAGCACCCCCGGGACGGGTAACTATGGCTACACCTTC
CDR3aa: CASTPGTGNYGYTF

d_gene: NA
abundance: NA
j_gene: TRBJ1-6
v_gene: TRBV13
CDR3nt: TGTGCCAGCAGCTTTAGGGCAGCGAATTCACCCCTCCACTTT
CDR3aa: CASSFRAANSPLHF

d_gene: NA
abundance: NA
j_gene: TRBJ1-2
v_gene: TRBV6-1
CDR3nt: TGTGCCAGCAGTGATATGATTCCCGTTAACTATGGCTACACCTTC
CDR3aa: CASSDMIPVNYGYTF

d_gene: NA
abundance: NA
j_gene: TRBJ2-6
v_gene: TRBV10-3
CDR3nt: TGTGCCTCGGGATCGGTTAACGTCCTGACTTTC
CDR3aa: CASGSVNVLTF